A selection of T cell receptor beta chains follows, all from one sample in a study of T cell responses to AZD1222 COVID-19 vaccine. The assay was immunoSEQ multiplex PCR, and TCRdb's table has in-frame clones only and misses some. The sample contains approximately 160,000 clones, about 93% of which appear only once. The specimen was peripheral blood, collected on day 0 of AZD1222 vaccination. These receptors were taken from an adult in good health. Both conserved end residues are part of each CDR3. The order of the fields is V gene, clone size, D gene, J gene, CDR3 DNA, CDR3 protein. A D gene is named only where the DNA matches it firmly. Clone sizes are given selectively: once, few, many, or a class where the clone is expanded.

V gene: TRBV14; clone size: .; D gene: .; J gene: TRBJ1-4; CDR3 DNA: TGTGCCAGCAGCCCCCGACAGCCTAATGAAAAACTGTTTTTT; CDR3 protein: CASSPRQPNEKLFF
V gene: TRBV6-5; clone size: .; D gene: TRBD1; J gene: TRBJ2-7; CDR3 DNA: TGTGCCAGCGCCTTACGACAGGGATCAGCCCACGAGCAGTACTTC; CDR3 protein: CASALRQGSAHEQYF
V gene: TRBV7-8; clone size: once; D gene: TRBD1; J gene: TRBJ2-5; CDR3 DNA: TGTGCCAGCAGCCCCCGGGACAGCGGCCGGGAGACCCAGTACTTC; CDR3 protein: CASSPRDSGRETQYF
V gene: TRBV7-2; clone size: once; D gene: TRBD2; J gene: TRBJ2-3; CDR3 DNA: TGTGCCAGCAGCTTGGGACTAGCGCATCGCACAGATACGCAGTATTTT; CDR3 protein: CASSLGLAHRTDTQYF
V gene: TRBV11-1; clone size: few; D gene: .; J gene: TRBJ2-4; CDR3 DNA: TGTGCCAGCAGCTTTGGCGTTGGTCTAGCCAAAAACATTCAGTACTTC; CDR3 protein: CASSFGVGLAKNIQYF
V gene: TRBV6-6; clone size: .; D gene: .; J gene: TRBJ1-1; CDR3 DNA: TGTGCCAGCAGTTACCAGGGAGCGGACACTGAAGCTTTCTTT; CDR3 protein: CASSYQGADTEAFF
V gene: TRBV18; clone size: .; D gene: .; J gene: TRBJ1-5; CDR3 DNA: TGTGCCAGTTCCGACAGCCATCAGCCCCAGCATTTT; CDR3 protein: CASSDSHQPQHF
V gene: TRBV6-5; clone size: .; D gene: .; J gene: TRBJ1-2; CDR3 DNA: TGTGCCAGCAGTTTCGTTCAAACAGGCGTCTATGGCTACACCTTC; CDR3 protein: CASSFVQTGVYGYTF
V gene: TRBV6-2/TRBV6-3; clone size: .; D gene: .; J gene: TRBJ2-7; CDR3 DNA: TGTGCCAGCAGTTCGCCCCAGGGACGGTACGAGCAGTACTTC; CDR3 protein: CASSSPQGRYEQYF
V gene: TRBV11-3; clone size: .; D gene: .; J gene: TRBJ2-1; CDR3 DNA: TGTGCCAGCTCCTGGAGGGGATACAATGAGCAGTTCTTC; CDR3 protein: CASSWRGYNEQFF
V gene: TRBV6-2/TRBV6-3; clone size: .; D gene: .; J gene: TRBJ2-1; CDR3 DNA: TGTGCCAGCAGTTACTCGTTGGGGAGCTCCTACAATGAGCAGTTCTTC; CDR3 protein: CASSYSLGSSYNEQFF
V gene: TRBV18; clone size: .; D gene: TRBD2; J gene: TRBJ2-1; CDR3 DNA: TGTGCCAGCTCAGTGCTAGCGGGAGTCAATGAGCAGTTCTTC; CDR3 protein: CASSVLAGVNEQFF
V gene: TRBV19; clone size: once; D gene: .; J gene: TRBJ1-2; CDR3 DNA: TGTGCCAGTACCCGCCAGGGAGCCGACTATGGCTACACCTTC; CDR3 protein: CASTRQGADYGYTF
V gene: TRBV4-3; clone size: .; D gene: .; J gene: TRBJ2-2; CDR3 DNA: TGCGCCAGCAGCCGTGCTGTCGCGAACACCGGGGAGCTGTTTTTT; CDR3 protein: CASSRAVANTGELFF
V gene: TRBV10-3; clone size: .; D gene: TRBD1; J gene: TRBJ2-6; CDR3 DNA: TGTGCCGTCAACCGGGACAGCGGTTCTGGGGCCAACGTCCTGACTTTC; CDR3 protein: CAVNRDSGSGANVLTF
V gene: TRBV5-1; clone size: .; D gene: .; J gene: TRBJ2-7; CDR3 DNA: TGCGCCAGCAGCCCTCCTGCGGCCGAGCAGTACTTC; CDR3 protein: CASSPPAAEQYF
V gene: TRBV19; clone size: .; D gene: TRBD2; J gene: TRBJ2-1; CDR3 DNA: TGTGCCAGTAGTAATAGCGGGAGTTGGAATGAGCAGTTCTTC; CDR3 protein: CASSNSGSWNEQFF
V gene: TRBV2; clone size: .; D gene: .; J gene: TRBJ2-7; CDR3 DNA: TGTGCCAGCAGTCGTGAGCGGAGCTCCTACGAGCAGTACTTC; CDR3 protein: CASSRERSSYEQYF
V gene: TRBV7-9; clone size: .; D gene: .; J gene: TRBJ2-7; CDR3 DNA: TGTGCCAGCGCAAACAGGGAGCAGTACTTC; CDR3 protein: CASANREQYF
V gene: TRBV6-5; clone size: .; D gene: .; J gene: TRBJ1-6; CDR3 DNA: TGTGCCAGCAACTATGGGAGGCTTAGAGGATCACCCCTCCACTTT; CDR3 protein: CASNYGRLRGSPLHF
V gene: TRBV7-9; clone size: .; D gene: TRBD1; J gene: TRBJ1-6; CDR3 DNA: TGTGCCAGCAGCGCGAGACAGGGAAGTCGACATTCACCCCTCCACTTT; CDR3 protein: CASSARQGSRHSPLHF
V gene: TRBV27; clone size: .; D gene: .; J gene: TRBJ1-6; CDR3 DNA: TGTGCCAGCAGTTTAACGCTAAATTCACCCCTCCACTTT; CDR3 protein: CASSLTLNSPLHF
V gene: TRBV14; clone size: .; D gene: TRBD1; J gene: TRBJ2-5; CDR3 DNA: TGTGCCAGCAGCCAGGGACAGGGGGAGACCCAGTACTTC; CDR3 protein: CASSQGQGETQYF
V gene: TRBV28; clone size: few; D gene: .; J gene: TRBJ2-6; CDR3 DNA: TGTGCCAGCAGTACCCGGCAACATACACGCTCTGGGGCCAACGTCCTGACTTTC; CDR3 protein: CASSTRQHTRSGANVLTF
V gene: TRBV19; clone size: .; D gene: .; J gene: TRBJ2-1; CDR3 DNA: TGTGCCAGTAGTATCGGTTCCCCTAGCGATGAGCAGTTCTTC; CDR3 protein: CASSIGSPSDEQFF
V gene: TRBV2; clone size: few; D gene: .; J gene: TRBJ2-5; CDR3 DNA: TGTGCCAGCAGAGGACCCATCTCGGTGGAGACCCAGTACTTC; CDR3 protein: CASRGPISVETQYF
V gene: TRBV11-2; clone size: once; D gene: .; J gene: TRBJ2-5; CDR3 DNA: TGTGCCAGCAGCCCTAGCGATCAAGAGACCCAGTACTTC; CDR3 protein: CASSPSDQETQYF
V gene: TRBV7-2; clone size: .; D gene: TRBD2; J gene: TRBJ2-7; CDR3 DNA: TGTGCCAGCAGCCGCGAGGTAGCGGGGACAACGAGTTCGTACTTC; CDR3 protein: CASSREVAGTTSSYF
V gene: TRBV29-1; clone size: .; D gene: .; J gene: TRBJ1-4; CDR3 DNA: TGCAGCGTCGGGATTTATGAAAAACTGTTTTTT; CDR3 protein: CSVGIYEKLFF
V gene: TRBV27; clone size: .; D gene: .; J gene: TRBJ2-1; CDR3 DNA: TGTGCCAGCAGTTTCACTTGGCGGGATGAGCAGTTCTTC; CDR3 protein: CASSFTWRDEQFF
V gene: TRBV2; clone size: .; D gene: .; J gene: TRBJ2-6; CDR3 DNA: TGTGCCAGCAGGCCCCGGGTTACCCGCTCTGGGGCCAACGTCCTGACTTTC; CDR3 protein: CASRPRVTRSGANVLTF
V gene: TRBV5-1; clone size: few; D gene: .; J gene: TRBJ2-1; CDR3 DNA: TGCGCCAGCAGCTTGGATACCAATCTAGGTAATGAGCAGTTCTTC; CDR3 protein: CASSLDTNLGNEQFF
V gene: TRBV20-1; clone size: .; D gene: .; J gene: TRBJ2-1; CDR3 DNA: TGCAGTGCTAGTATTTGGGACCGCGCCGACAATGAGCAGTTCTTC; CDR3 protein: CSASIWDRADNEQFF
V gene: TRBV11-2; clone size: .; D gene: TRBD2; J gene: TRBJ2-5; CDR3 DNA: TGTGCCAGCAGCTTAGAGGCGGGAGGGCCGGAGACCCAGTACTTC; CDR3 protein: CASSLEAGGPETQYF
V gene: TRBV5-4; clone size: once; D gene: TRBD1; J gene: TRBJ2-1; CDR3 DNA: TGTGCCAGCAGCTTGGGACAGGGGGCGTACAATGAGCAGTTCTTC; CDR3 protein: CASSLGQGAYNEQFF
V gene: TRBV6-2/TRBV6-3; clone size: .; D gene: .; J gene: TRBJ2-7; CDR3 DNA: TGTGCCAGCAGTTCCGATCGCCTGAGCAGAAAACTCGTATACGAGCAGTACTTC; CDR3 protein: CASSSDRLSRKLVYEQYF
V gene: TRBV19; clone size: .; D gene: TRBD1; J gene: TRBJ2-2; CDR3 DNA: TGTGCCAGTAGTATTGGGACAGGGGAATTTATCGGGGAGCTGTTTTTT; CDR3 protein: CASSIGTGEFIGELFF
V gene: TRBV7-3; clone size: once; D gene: .; J gene: TRBJ1-2; CDR3 DNA: TGTGCCAGCAGCTTAAACCCGGACGCCTTCGAGGGCTACACCTTC; CDR3 protein: CASSLNPDAFEGYTF